The 14 T cell receptor beta chains in this list originate from one sample, sequenced in a study of blood T cells in healthy people across ages. Together with a sample-barcoded 5' primer, a J-beta primer mix was included in a second PCR lasting about 6 to 11 cycles. TCRdb used MiXCR to reprocess the 5' RACE reads, holding one entry per CDR3 protein. The sample records approximately 1.5 million distinct CDR3 sequences, roughly a third being singletons. Source material: blood. These TCRs come from a woman aged 25-40 years in good health.

Of note for this clonotype: One junction end disagrees with the germline gene, perhaps due to a read error. The gene calls are TRBV6-4 and TRBJ1-1; 7 bases are shared with TRBD1. This CDR3 comprises 14 residues. From germline, CDR1 is MRHNA and CDR2 SNTAGT. In nucleotides, the CDR3 is TGTACCAGCAAAGTGGACAGGACGAACACTGAAGCTTTCTTT. Its translation: CTSKVDRTNTEAFF.

The J gene is TRBJ2-5, the V gene TRBV28, with 7 bases aligning to TRBD2. The germline V gene has CDR1 MDHEN and CDR2 SYDVKM. V was pared by 5 bases and J by 2 bases, with 14 bases of the junction left unmatched. The CDR3 spans 17 residues. The CDR3 is CASSRRDYQKLQETQYF. The CDR3 coding sequence is TGTGCCAGCAGTCGGCGGGACTACCAAAAACTACAAGAGACCCAGTACTTC. The complete variable domain, with remaining parts taken from reference TRBV28 and TRBJ2-5, reads DVKVTQSSRYLVKRTGEKVFLECVQDMDHENMFWYRQDPGLGLRLIYFSYDVKMKEKGDIPEGYSVSREKKERFSLILESASTNQTSMYLCASSRRDYQKLQETQYFGPGTRLLVL.

This clonotype showed up just a few times. This chain joins TRBV28 and TRBJ2-6, with a weak D call TRBD1 (5 bases). V lost 10 bases to trimming and J lost 0 bases, with 10 bases between them. Germline V gene sequence: CDR1 MDHEN, CDR2 SYDVKM. The CDR3 consists of 14 residues. The CDR3 reads CATQGLSGANVLTF. As DNA, the CDR3 is TGTGCCACCCAGGGCCTCTCTGGGGCCAACGTCCTGACTTTC. Full variable domain (remainder filled in from reference TRBV28 and TRBJ2-6): DVKVTQSSRYLVKRTGEKVFLECVQDMDHENMFWYRQDPGLGLRLIYFSYDVKMKEKGDIPEGYSVSREKKERFSLILESASTNQTSMYLCATQGLSGANVLTFGAGSRLTVL.

This clonotype turned up a few times. V gene TRBV27 combines with J gene TRBJ2-3, with D possibly TRBD2 on 6 matching bases. Germline V gene lookup returns CDR1 MNHEY and CDR2 SMNVEV (reference sequence). V was clipped by 4 bases and J by 2 bases, with 16 bases between them. CDR3 length equals 16 residues. The CDR3 sequence: CASSSPGLATTDTQYF. The DNA for the CDR3 is TGTGCCAGCAGTTCCCCGGGACTCGCAACCACAGATACGCAGTATTTT.

There are a few counts of this clonotype. The chain uses TRBV15 and TRBJ2-7; 7 bases fit TRBD1. Germline V gene lookup returns CDR1 LNHNV and CDR2 YYDKDF (reference sequence). V lost 5 bases, J lost 0 bases, and 13 bases stayed unmatched. The CDR3 contains 17 residues. CDR3 nucleotide sequence: TGTGCCACCAGCGGATGGCCCAGGGGGACAGCCTCCTACGAGCAGTACTTC. Translation: CATSGWPRGTASYEQYF.

J is TRBJ1-2 and V is TRBV28; TRBD1 agrees at 8 bases. The trim removed 10 bases at V and 7 bases at J, leaving 14 bases unmatched. Germline V gives CDR1 MDHEN, CDR2 SYDVKM. This CDR3 comprises 14 residues. As DNA, the CDR3 is TGTGCCATCGAACAAACTCAGGGGGCAGGTGGCTACACCTTC. Translated, it gives CAIEQTQGAGGYTF.

This clonotype was counted between two and nine times. CDR3 DNA: TGTGCCAGCAGTTCCGGGACAGGGGATGCCAGCAGCACAGATACGCAGTATTTT. Amino acids: CASSSGTGDASSTDTQYF. The J gene is TRBJ2-3, the V gene TRBV6-5; 10 bases fit TRBD1. The V segment lost 4 bases and the J segment 0 bases; nucleotides outside the gene matches: 10. CDR1 and CDR2 from the germline V gene are MNHEY and SVGAGI. The CDR3 totals 18 residues.

This clonotype has more than one count but fewer than ten. V gene TRBV5-1 combines with J gene TRBJ2-5; weak D call: TRBD2 (7 bases). The CDR3 length is 15 residues. Germline V gives CDR1 SGHRS, CDR2 YFSETQ. V gave up 0 bases and J gave up 5 bases, with 14 bases separating them. CDR3 sequence: CASSLAGGAGETQYF. As DNA, the CDR3 is TGCGCCAGCAGCTTGGCTGGGGGGGCCGGGGAGACCCAGTACTTC.

The chain is built from TRBV29-1 and TRBJ2-5; 8 bases are a match to TRBD1. CDR1 and CDR2 (germline): SQVTM, ANQGSEA. The CDR3 totals 14 residues. This chain's CDR3 is CGWGSGTGKETQYF. CDR3 nucleotides: TGCGGCTGGGGGTCTGGGACAGGAAAAGAGACCCAGTACTTC. Combining the CDR3 with reference TRBV29-1 and TRBJ2-5 gives the whole variable domain SAVISQKPSRDICQRGTSLTIQCQVDSQVTMMFWYRQQPGQSLTLIATANQGSEATYESGFVIDKFPISRPNLTFSTLTVSNMSPEDSSIYLCGWGSGTGKETQYFGPGTRLLVL.

The chain has TRBV7-2 and TRBJ1-1; possibly TRBD1 for D (6 bases). This CDR3 is 17 amino acids long. The germline gives CDR1 SGHTA, CDR2 FQGNSA. The V end lost 2 bases, the J end lost 3 bases, and 19 bases lay between the germline ends. CDR3 bases: TGTGCCAGCAGCTTATTAGGACCGGTCAGGGGAGACACTGAAGCTTTCTTT. Its protein is CASSLLGPVRGDTEAFF.

This clonotype was seen only a few times. The V and J genes are TRBV29-1 and TRBJ2-3, with D tentatively TRBD1 (6 bases). Germline CDR1 SQVTM, CDR2 ANQGSEA. Trimming removed 7 bases at V and 4 bases at J, with 9 bases between. The CDR3 has 11 residues. The CDR3 loop reads CSAQGPDTQYF. CDR3 DNA: TGCAGCGCCCAGGGGCCAGATACGCAGTATTTT.

Ten or more counts support this clonotype. V and J are TRBV29-1 and TRBJ1-2; weak D call: TRBD1 (5 bases). The CDR3 has 12 amino acids. Germline V gene lookup returns CDR1 SQVTM and CDR2 ANQGSEA. Written as DNA, the CDR3 is TGCACCCTCCACCAAGGGACTGGCGGCTACACCTTC. As protein: CTLHQGTGGYTF.

The chain combines TRBV6-5 with TRBJ2-1; 10 nucleotides agree with TRBD1. J lost 6 bases, V lost 5 bases, and 7 bases had no gene match. The CDR3 is 15 residues long. CDR1 is MNHEY and CDR2 is SVGAGI in the germline V gene. The CDR3 is CASSHGTGVTNEQFF. The CDR3 DNA reads as TGTGCCAGCAGTCACGGGACAGGGGTCACCAATGAGCAGTTCTTC.

This clonotype was observed a handful of times. The J gene is TRBJ2-1, the V gene TRBV29-1, with D perhaps TRBD2 (5 bases). The CDR3 loop spans 14 amino acids. Germline assignment: CDR1 SQVTM and CDR2 ANQGSEA. V shed 6 bases and J shed 8 bases, with 20 bases lying between them. DNA of the CDR3: TGCAGCGTCCTCGGACGGGAAACTCGGGATGAGCAGTTCTTC. Amino acids: CSVLGRETRDEQFF.